This T cell receptor beta chain derives from a study of T cell responses to AZD1222 COVID-19 vaccine. The method was immunoSEQ multiplex PCR; TCRdb's version includes in-frame clones alone and lacks a portion of them. In the table there are fewer than 140,000 clones, 90% of which are singletons. In germline, CDR1 is SGDLS, CDR2 YYNGEE. The CDR3 has 13 amino acids. Deletions cut 0 bases from V and 5 bases from J, with 8 bases between. This TCR came from an adult who received the AZD1222 COVID-19 vaccine. The starting material was peripheral blood, obtained 28 days after the second AZD1222 dose. The gene calls are TRBV9 and TRBJ1-1; D is undetermined. CDR3 loop: CASSVVSDTEAFF. Here the CDR3 DNA reads TGTGCCAGCAGCGTAGTGAGTGATACTGAAGCTTTCTTT.